One and the same sample provided the 27 T cell receptor beta chains below, sequenced in a study of tumor and adjacent non-tumor tissue in lung cancer. A modified ARM-PCR protocol with three rounds of nested PCR amplified TCRbeta. One entry per CDR3 protein, called by TCRdb with MiXCR from the multiplex PCR reads. The table shows 90,000 to 100,000 distinct CDR3 sequences, with less than 85% occurring only once. The template was RNA from unsorted bulk tissue. This non-tumor lung sample came from over 3 cm beyond the tumor edge. The sequenced material came from distant non-tumor lung tissue. These receptor sequences come from a man in his 60s with small cell lung cancer.

On this clonotype: The conserved phenylalanine or tryptophan is not found at the CDR3 terminus, so this likely reflects a read error. The J gene is TRBJ2-2, the V gene TRBV4-1; 7 positions agree with TRBD1. CDR3 length: 15 amino acids. V lost 8 bases and J lost 5; bases outside the gene matches: 11. CDR1 and CDR2 from the germline V gene are MGHRA and YSYEKL. The CDR3 sequence is CASCSKGAYTGELFL. CDR3 DNA: TGCGCCAGCTGCAGCAAGGGGGCCTATACCGGGGAGCTGTTTTTA.

V usage is TRBV7-9 and J usage is TRBJ2-3; no clear D gene. Germline CDR1 SEHNR, CDR2 FQNEAQ (reference sequence). The germline V and J ends were trimmed by 9 bases and 1 base, with 17 bases remaining between them. This CDR3 region has 15 residues. The CDR3 spells CASSLLTTGTDTQYF. CDR3 sequence (DNA): TGTGCCAGTAGCCTCCTCACGACTGGCACAGATACGCAGTATTTT. The full variable domain, with the rest looked up from reference TRBV7-9 and TRBJ2-3, is DTGVSQNPRHKITKRGQNVTFRCDPISEHNRLYWYRQTLGQGPEFLTYFQNEAQLEKSRLLSDRFSAERPKGSFSTLEIQRTEQGDSAMYLCASSLLTTGTDTQYFGPGTRLTVL.

Worth noting for this clonotype: Germline is not matched at one junction end, which may reflect a read error. The chain joins TRBV20-1 to TRBJ2-1; D is perhaps TRBD1 (5 bases). Germline values: CDR1 DFQATT, CDR2 SNEGSKA (reference sequence). The CDR3 contains 15 residues. CDR3 nucleotide sequence: TGCAGTGTTAGAGTCCCGGACATCTCCTACAATGAGCAGTTCTTC. Residues: CSVRVPDISYNEQFF.

Turning to this clonotype: An end of the junction differs from the germline gene, which may be a read error. The chain is built from TRBV7-3 and TRBJ2-3; D might be TRBD1 (6 bases). Germline V CDR1 and CDR2: SGHTA, FQGTGA. The CDR3 spans 15 residues. The CDR3 region is CASSLRQGMSDKQYF. Written as DNA, the CDR3 is TGTGCCAGCAGCTTAAGGCAGGGGATGTCAGATAAGCAGTATTTT.

With regard to this clonotype: The conserved phenylalanine or tryptophan is not found at the CDR3 terminus, so this likely reflects a read error. The chain carries TRBV29-1 and TRBJ1-3; D unresolved. Deletions cut 4 bases from V and 0 bases from J, with 10 bases between. This CDR3 contains 14 residues. CDR1 and CDR2 from the germline V gene are SQVTM and ANQGSEA. In nucleotides, the CDR3 is TGCAGCGTTGCAACAGAGTCCTCTGGAAACACCATATATTAT. Its protein is CSVATESSGNTIYY.

The genes are TRBV4-2 and TRBJ1-3, with a possible D match to TRBD1 (6 bases). The V gene lost 3 bases and the J gene lost 0 bases, with 18 bases spanning the gap. The CDR3 extends over 18 amino acids. Germline V gives CDR1 LGHNA, CDR2 YNFKEQ. CDR3 region: CASSQAHEWTASGNTIYF. In DNA, the CDR3 is TGTGCCAGCAGCCAGGCGCATGAATGGACAGCCTCTGGAAACACCATATATTTT.

Comment on this clonotype: The junction shows a germline mismatch at one end, possibly a read error. J is TRBJ2-3 and V is TRBV11-3, with 8 bases identical to TRBD2. Per the germline V gene, CDR1 is SGHNT and CDR2 is YENEEA. CDR3 length equals 15 residues. The CDR3 DNA reads as TGTGCCATCAGTTCCGGGACTAGTATTTGCGATATGCAGTATTTT. Protein sequence: CAISSGTSICDMQYF.

The chain uses TRBV6-5 and TRBJ1-1; weak D call: TRBD1 (5 bases). The length of the CDR3 is 14 residues. CDR1 MNHEY and CDR2 SVGAGI come from the germline V gene. V dropped 6 bases and J dropped 4 bases, with 15 bases sitting between them. The CDR3 spells CASSLRGGGTEAFF. Here the CDR3 DNA reads TGTGCCAGCAGCTTGCGGGGGGGGGGCACTGAAGCTTTCTTT.

A note on this clonotype: Germline is not matched at one junction end, which may reflect a read error. The chain uses TRBV6-9 and TRBJ1-6; possibly TRBD1 for D (5 bases). The CDR3 loop spans 16 amino acids. Germline CDR1 reads MNHGY; CDR2 reads SVAAGI. The CDR3 nucleotides read TGTGCCAGCATCCGTGGGGCTCCTGACTATAATTCACCACTCCACTTT. Encoded protein: CASIRGAPDYNSPLHF.

This clonotype was observed at least ten times. The rearrangement links TRBV28 to TRBJ1-1; TRBD1 is a possible D gene (6 bases). This CDR3 comprises 14 residues. V shed 5 bases and J shed 4 bases, with 14 bases lying between them. CDR1 is MDHEN and CDR2 is SYDVKM in the germline V gene. For the CDR3, the DNA is TGTGCCAGCAGTCATACGAGGGGGACCACTGAAGCTTTCTTT. Protein sequence: CASSHTRGTTEAFF.

This clonotype has a count of ten or more. A much more abundant neighbour one base away suggests this may be a read error. This sequence joins TRBV5-6 and TRBJ2-3, with D possibly matching TRBD1 (5 bases). Between the trimmed V and J ends, which lost 0 bases and 2 bases, there was a span of 7 bases. Germline lookup yields CDR1 SGHDT and CDR2 YYEEEE. There are 14 residues in the CDR3. The CDR3 here is CASSLEGATDTQYF. CDR3 DNA: TGTGCCAGCAGCTTGGAAGGGGCCACAGATACGCAGTATTTT.

Regarding this clonotype: It is likely a read error, because the conserved phenylalanine at the end of the CDR3 is missing. V usage is TRBV29-1 and J usage is TRBJ2-5, with 7 bases that match TRBD2. From germline, CDR1 is SQVTM and CDR2 ANQGSEA. V was pared by 4 bases and J by 4 bases, with 9 bases of the junction left unmatched. The CDR3 has 14 residues. The CDR3 region has the DNA TGCAGCGTTGTTGCACACATAGCGGGAGAGACCCAGTACATC. Translated: CSVVAHIAGETQYI.

This chain joins TRBV6-1 and TRBJ1-1; 7 bases are shared with TRBD1. The germline CDR1 and CDR2 sequences are MNHNS and SASEGT. This CDR3 is 15 amino acids long. The DNA for the CDR3 is TGTACCATCAGTGCCTTGGGACAGAGGAACACTGAAGCTTTCTTT. Residues: CTISALGQRNTEAFF.

As concerns this clonotype: This clone may be a read error of a much larger clone one base away. This chain connects TRBV6-5 to TRBJ1-1; D unclear. Germline CDR1 is MNHEY and CDR2 is SVGAGI. The CDR3 length is 11 residues. The germline V and J ends were trimmed by 7 bases and 11 bases, with 14 bases remaining between them. Here the CDR3 reads CASKVSNRAFF. In DNA, the CDR3 is TGTGCCAGCAAGGTGTCTAACCGCGCTTTCTTT.

J is TRBJ2-7 and V is TRBV6-2 or TRBV6-3, with a weak D call TRBD2 (5 bases). V lost 11 bases and J 6 bases, leaving 17 bases between the germline ends. Germline CDR1 reads MNHEY; CDR2 reads SVGEGT. The CDR3 is 12 amino acids. The CDR3 reads CACTRAGCEQYF. In nucleotides, the CDR3 is TGTGCCTGCACGCGGGCCGGCTGCGAGCAGTACTTC.

A remark on this clonotype: A much more abundant neighbour one base away suggests this may be a read error. V usage is TRBV4-1 and J usage is TRBJ2-3; the D is unclear. Germline assignment: CDR1 MGHRA and CDR2 YSYEKL. V dropped 0 bases and J dropped 6 bases, with 10 bases sitting between them. The length of the CDR3 is 14 residues. The CDR3 protein is CASSQESACDTQYF. The CDR3 nucleotides are TGCGCCAGCAGCCAAGAGTCGGCATGTGATACGCAGTATTTT.

This clonotype was seen a handful of times. The J gene is TRBJ2-2, the V gene TRBV23-1; D not resolved. TRBV23-1 is labeled an ORF, and its function is uncertain. With 0 bases removed from V and 1 base from J, the gap between germline ends came to 21 bases. CDR3 length: 20 residues. CDR3 DNA sequence: TGCGCCAGCAGTCAATCGGGAAGGGTCCCGACCTTTTTGAACACCGGGGAGCTGTTTTTT. This sequence encodes CASSQSGRVPTFLNTGELFF.

With respect to this clonotype: Without the conserved terminal phenylalanine or tryptophan, this CDR3 likely stems from a read error. The limits of the CDR3 on the DNA are not certain, so only TCRdb's listed CDR3 is given. The chain combines TRBV29-1 with TRBJ2-1. 10 amino acids form the CDR3, both terminal residues included. The germline gives CDR1 SQVTM, CDR2 ANQGSEA. This CDR3 is CSVADSQRFL.

The chain employs TRBV5-1 and TRBJ2-1; D tentatively fits TRBD1 or TRBD2 (6 bases each). Germline V lookup: CDR1 SGHRS, CDR2 YFSETQ. This CDR3 contains 16 residues. The CDR3 loop is CTSSLGASVNYNEQFF. The CDR3 region has the DNA TGCACTAGCAGCTTGGGGGCTAGCGTAAACTACAATGAGCAGTTCTTC.

The chain combines TRBV11-2 with TRBJ2-5; D not certain. V lost 1 base and J 11 bases, leaving 14 bases between the germline ends. The CDR3 covers 13 residues. Germline-derived CDR1 and CDR2 are SGHAT and FQNNGV. The CDR3 DNA reads TGTGCCAGCAGCTTAGGGGCAAAAGAGATTCAGTACTTC. Amino acids: CASSLGAKEIQYF.

A single count supports this clonotype. One end of the junction does not line up with germline, which may come from a read error. The chain couples TRBV6-6 to TRBJ1-2; 7 bases are shared with TRBD1. CDR3 length equals 14 residues. The germline CDR1 and CDR2 sequences are MNHNY and SVGAGI (reference sequence). CDR3 in amino acids: CASSTQDVQGWYTF. The CDR3 DNA reads TGTGCCAGCAGTACTCAAGATGTACAGGGGTGGTATACTTTC.

With regard to this clonotype: The conserved phenylalanine or tryptophan normally closing the CDR3 is absent here, so this likely arose from a read error. J is TRBJ2-1 and V is TRBV6-2 or TRBV6-3; 8 bases fit TRBD1. This CDR3 is built from 14 residues. Germline CDR1 and CDR2: MNHEY and SVGEGT. V lost 2 bases and J lost 9; bases outside the gene matches: 6. The DNA of the CDR3 is TGTGCCAGCAGTTACCAACAGGGGGATACTGAGCAGTTCTCC. Translated: CASSYQQGDTEQFS.

This clonotype was detected many times. The V and J genes are TRBV2 and TRBJ2-7; 7 bases are shared with TRBD2. The CDR3 has 15 residues. Germline-derived CDR1 and CDR2 are SNHLY and FYNNEI. Losses at the gene ends were 3 bases for V and 9 bases for J; bases not matched to a gene: 14. This chain's CDR3 is CASSDGGLRSYVQYF. CDR3 in DNA: TGTGCCAGCAGTGATGGGGGACTACGGAGCTATGTGCAGTACTTC.

On this clonotype: This may be a read error, as it is one base from a much larger clone. The chain couples TRBV5-1 to TRBJ2-2, with D maybe TRBD2 (5 bases). Germline V gene lookup returns CDR1 SGHRS and CDR2 YFSETQ. This CDR3 region has 15 residues. The DNA of the CDR3 is TGCGCCAGCAGCCTCCTGGGGTCGAACACCGGGGAGCTGTTGTTT. Translating gives CASSLLGSNTGELLF.

In regard to this clonotype: The CDR3 does not close with the conserved phenylalanine or tryptophan, likely indicating a read error. The chain is built from TRBV7-8 and TRBJ2-3; unclear D gene. The CDR3 has 12 residues. Germline V gene data show CDR1 as SGHVS and CDR2 as FQNEAQ. CDR3 nucleotide sequence: TGCGCCAGCAGCTTTTCCGTGCGGACGCAGTATGTT. Translation gives CASSFSVRTQYV.

A single count supports this clonotype. One end of the junction varies from germline; a read error may be responsible. This chain joins TRBV6-5 and TRBJ1-2; D is perhaps TRBD1 (6 bases). This CDR3 comprises 15 residues. CDR1 is MNHEY and CDR2 is SVGAGI in the germline V gene. The CDR3 DNA reads as TGTGCCAACAGTCTGCAAACCGGGACAATCTGTGGCTACATCTTC. This encodes CANSLQTGTICGYIF.

The chain employs TRBV20-1 and TRBJ2-3; the D gene is possibly TRBD1 (5 bases). The V gene's germline CDR1 is DFQATT and CDR2 SNEGSKA (reference sequence). V dropped 3 bases and J dropped 7 bases, with 17 bases sitting between them. The CDR3 sequence is 14 residues long. The DNA for the CDR3 is TGCAGTGCTAGGGACCGGACAAGGGCATATACGCAGTATTTT. Translated: CSARDRTRAYTQYF.